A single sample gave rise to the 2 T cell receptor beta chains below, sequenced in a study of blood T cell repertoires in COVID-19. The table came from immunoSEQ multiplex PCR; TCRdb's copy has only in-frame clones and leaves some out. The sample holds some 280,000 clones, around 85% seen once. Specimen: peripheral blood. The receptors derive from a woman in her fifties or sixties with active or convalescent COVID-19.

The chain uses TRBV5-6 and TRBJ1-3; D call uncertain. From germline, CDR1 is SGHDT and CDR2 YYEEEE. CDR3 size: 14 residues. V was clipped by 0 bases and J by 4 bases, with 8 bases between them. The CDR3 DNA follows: TGTGCCAGCAGCTTGGTCGGAGTGGGAAACACCATATATTTT. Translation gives CASSLVGVGNTIYF.

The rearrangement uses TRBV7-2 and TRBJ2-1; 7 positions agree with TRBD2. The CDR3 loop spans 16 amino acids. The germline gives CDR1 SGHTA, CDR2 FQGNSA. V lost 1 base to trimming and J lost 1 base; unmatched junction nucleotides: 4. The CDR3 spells CASSLVGSGSYNEQFF. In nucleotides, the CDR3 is TGTGCCAGCAGCTTAGTCGGTAGCGGGTCCTACAATGAGCAGTTCTTC.